Following are 9 T cell receptor beta chains from one sample sequenced in a study of OX40 agonist ivuxolimab in advanced cancers. Only in-frame clones appear in the TCRdb table, and some are missing; sequencing was by immunoSEQ multiplex PCR. The sample includes approximately 45,000 clones, roughly 80% of them seen just once. The sample in question was CD4+ or CD8+ T cells sorted from blood, obtained in a trial of the OX40 agonist ivuxolimab. The receptor set was obtained from an adult with an advanced solid tumor such as melanoma, head and neck, liver or kidney cancer.

The rearrangement uses TRBV5-1 and TRBJ1-2, with D possibly TRBD1 on 5 matching bases. The CDR3 extends over 13 amino acids. V was pared by 5 bases and J by 2 bases, with 10 bases between. From germline, CDR1 is SGHRS and CDR2 YFSETQ. CDR3 region: CASSTEGNYGYTF. As DNA, the CDR3 is TGCGCCAGCAGTACAGAGGGGAACTATGGCTACACCTTC. Combining the CDR3 with reference TRBV5-1 and TRBJ1-2 gives the whole variable domain KAGVTQTPRYLIKTRGQQVTLSCSPISGHRSVSWYQQTPGQGLQFLFEYFSETQRNKGNFPGRFSGRQFSNSRSEMNVSTLELGDSALYLCASSTEGNYGYTFGSGTRLTVV.

The chain uses TRBV5-6 and TRBJ2-1; 10 positions match TRBD2. With 1 base clipped from V and 8 bases from J, the junction kept 3 bases outside the gene matches. This CDR3 has 14 residues. CDR1 is SGHDT and CDR2 is YYEEEE in the germline V gene. The CDR3 is CASSLTSGNYEQFF. CDR3 sequence (DNA): TGTGCCAGCAGCTTGACTAGCGGGAATTATGAGCAGTTCTTC.

This rearrangement joins TRBV5-8 to TRBJ1-5; D possibly corresponds to TRBD1 (6 bases). The germline gives CDR1 SGHTS, CDR2 YDEGEE. V lost 4 bases and J 0 bases, leaving 23 bases between the germline ends. The CDR3 is made up of 19 amino acids. This chain's CDR3 is CASSPGRRGGLYSNQPQHF. CDR3 in DNA: TGTGCCAGCAGCCCTGGGCGGAGGGGGGGGTTATATAGCAATCAGCCCCAGCATTTT.

The chain couples TRBV6-5 to TRBJ1-1; no clear D gene. There are 13 residues in the CDR3. With 2 bases removed from V and 1 base from J, the gap between germline ends came to 5 bases. The germline V gene encodes CDR1 MNHEY and CDR2 SVGAGI. The CDR3 protein is CASSYDGNTEAFF. For the CDR3, the DNA is TGTGCCAGCAGTTACGACGGGAACACTGAAGCTTTCTTT.

The gene calls are TRBV5-1 and TRBJ2-5; 9 nucleotides agree with TRBD1. There are 16 residues in the CDR3. Germline V gene sequence: CDR1 SGHRS, CDR2 YFSETQ. V trimming: 4 bases; J trimming: 2 bases; junction bases outside the gene matches: 9. In DNA form, the CDR3 reads TGCGCCAGCAGCCTATCCGGGACAGGGATACAAGAGACCCAGTACTTC. Protein product: CASSLSGTGIQETQYF.

The rearrangement uses TRBV19 and TRBJ2-7; 11 bases align to TRBD1. Germline CDR1 reads LNHDA; CDR2 reads SQIVND (reference sequence). This CDR3 has 15 amino acids. Germline trimming cut 4 bases from V and 2 bases from J; bases unmatched to any gene: 4. The CDR3: CASSSGTGGTYEQYF. DNA for the CDR3: TGTGCCAGTAGTAGTGGGACAGGGGGTACCTACGAGCAGTACTTC.

The count of this clone is one. This rearrangement joins TRBV18 to TRBJ2-5; no definite D call. Trimming removed 3 bases at V and 5 bases at J, with 10 bases between. The CDR3 extends over 13 amino acids. Germline CDR1 and CDR2: KGHSH and LQKENI. CDR3 loop: CASSPTLFETQYF. The CDR3 region has the DNA TGTGCCAGCTCACCGACTCTTTTCGAGACCCAGTACTTC.

CDR3 coding DNA: TGTGCCAGCAGAACAGGGGGTAATTCACCCCTCCACTTT. Amino acid sequence: CASRTGGNSPLHF. The chain has TRBV27 and TRBJ1-6; 8 nucleotides align to TRBD1. Unmatched junction bases numbered 1, after V lost 6 bases and J lost 6 bases. This CDR3 has 13 residues. Germline-derived CDR1 and CDR2 are MNHEY and SMNVEV (reference sequence).

The V call is TRBV6-5, the J call TRBJ1-2, with 11 positions matching TRBD1. The junction had 5 bases not matched to a gene; V was cut back by 7 bases and J by 1 base. This CDR3 comprises 15 residues. CDR1 and CDR2 (germline): MNHEY, SVGAGI. CDR3 residues: CASIGQGADNYGYTF. CDR3 coding DNA: TGTGCCAGCATTGGACAGGGGGCAGATAACTATGGCTACACCTTC.